The 24 T cell receptor beta chains below come from one sample, sequenced in a study of blood T cell repertoires in COVID-19. Here immunoSEQ multiplex PCR was the method, and the copy in TCRdb shows in-frame clones only, minus some. The profile shows 80,000 to 100,000 clones, about 80% of them singletons. Sequenced: peripheral blood. The source of these receptors is a human donor in a cohort sampled during active COVID-19.

This chain connects TRBV2 to TRBJ2-7, with 7 bases lining up with TRBD1. Germline V gene sequence: CDR1 SNHLY, CDR2 FYNNEI. V dropped 8 bases and J dropped 4; count of bases not matched to a gene: 11. This CDR3 has 14 amino acids. This CDR3 is CASARPGQTYEQYF. CDR3 nucleotides: TGTGCCAGCGCCCGACCGGGACAGACTTACGAGCAGTACTTC. Full variable domain (remainder filled in from reference TRBV2 and TRBJ2-7): EPEVTQTPSHQVTQMGQEVILRCVPISNHLYFYWYRQILGQKVEFLVSFYNNEISEKSEIFDDQFSVERPDGSNFTLKIRSTKLEDSAMYFCASARPGQTYEQYFGPGTRLTVT.

The chain links TRBV20-1 to TRBJ1-1; D unresolved. CDR3 length equals 12 residues. Trimming cost V 3 bases and J 2 bases, with 7 bases left between them. Germline V gene data show CDR1 as DFQATT and CDR2 as SNEGSKA (reference sequence). This CDR3 is CSASQINTEAFF. The CDR3 region has the DNA TGCAGTGCTAGTCAGATAAACACTGAAGCTTTCTTT.

This clone has just one count. The chain uses TRBV6-2 or TRBV6-3 and TRBJ1-1, with TRBD1 identical over 8 bases. The CDR3 has 15 amino acids. The trim removed 4 bases at V and 2 bases at J, leaving 6 bases unmatched. In germline, CDR1 is MNHEY, CDR2 SVGEGT. The CDR3 here is CASSLYGQGNTEAFF. In DNA, the CDR3 is TGTGCCAGCAGTTTGTATGGACAGGGCAACACTGAAGCTTTCTTT.

The chain links TRBV18 to TRBJ1-2; 9 nucleotides align to TRBD1. V lost 5 bases and J lost 0; bases outside the gene matches: 10. Germline V gene data show CDR1 as KGHSH and CDR2 as LQKENI. CDR3 length: 17 amino acids. The CDR3 here is CASSESVGTGTNYGYTF. The CDR3 DNA reads as TGTGCCAGCTCAGAGTCCGTTGGGACAGGGACTAACTATGGCTACACCTTC.

The CDR3 DNA sequence: TGTGCCAGCAGCTTAATGGGGGCCGCTAATGAAAAACTGTTTTTT. It specifies CASSLMGAANEKLFF. The chain carries TRBV7-9 and TRBJ1-4; weak D call: TRBD1 (6 bases). This CDR3 comprises 15 residues. CDR1 and CDR2 from the germline V gene are SEHNR and FQNEAQ (reference sequence). Trimming cost V 2 bases and J 3 bases, with 10 bases left between them. Combining the CDR3 with reference TRBV7-9 and TRBJ1-4 gives the whole variable domain DTGVSQNPRHKITKRGQNVTFRCDPISEHNRLYWYRQTLGQGPEFLTYFQNEAQLEKSRLLSDRFSAERPKGSFSTLEIQRTEQGDSAMYLCASSLMGAANEKLFFGSGTQLSVL.

The CDR3 DNA reads as TGCGCCAGCAGCGACACAGGGTACTCTGGAAACACCATATATTTT. It encodes CASSDTGYSGNTIYF. The chain is built from TRBV5-1 and TRBJ1-3; D possibly corresponds to TRBD1 (6 bases). In germline, CDR1 is SGHRS, CDR2 YFSETQ. The CDR3 contains 15 residues. Trimming pared 4 bases from V and 0 bases from J, leaving 11 bases between.

This clone was seen a single time. V usage is TRBV7-6 and J usage is TRBJ2-2; tentatively, D is TRBD2 (5 bases). The CDR3 sequence is 15 residues long. The germline V gene encodes CDR1 SGHVS and CDR2 FNYEAQ. Trimming removed 1 base from V and 5 bases from J, with 11 bases in between. DNA for the CDR3: TGTGCCAGCAGCTTAGACGCAGGAGGTACCGGGGAGCTGTTTTTT. Residues: CASSLDAGGTGELFF.

The CDR3 nucleotides read TGTGCCAGCAGTGACGCGGGAACCCCCCACAATGAGCAGTTCTTC. This codes for CASSDAGTPHNEQFF. The chain is built from TRBV25-1 and TRBJ2-1, with a weak D call TRBD2 (6 bases). The V end was cut by 3 bases, the J end by 5 bases, with 14 bases between. CDR1 is MGHDK and CDR2 is SYGVNS in the germline V gene. The CDR3 consists of 15 residues.

The rearrangement links TRBV6-5 to TRBJ1-3; no clear D. Germline loops: CDR1 MNHEY, CDR2 SVGAGI. This CDR3 comprises 13 residues. Trimming left V 0 bases short and J 5 bases short, with 5 bases between. Here the CDR3 DNA reads TGTGCCAGCAGTTACTCAGAGCGAAACACCATATATTTT. Its protein product is CASSYSERNTIYF.

The chain uses TRBV3-1 (or the pseudogene TRBV3-2) and TRBJ1-6; possible D gene TRBD1, 5 bases. Germline CDR1 and CDR2: LGHDT and YNNKEL (reference sequence). Deletions cut 5 bases from V and 3 bases from J, with 17 bases between. The CDR3 extends over 17 amino acids. CDR3 DNA sequence: TGTGCCAGCAGCTATTCCGGGGGTGGGAGCTATAATTCACCCCTCCACTTT. Its protein is CASSYSGGGSYNSPLHF.

The rearrangement uses TRBV24-1 and TRBJ2-7, with 9 bases fitting TRBD1. V dropped 4 bases and J dropped 4; count of bases not matched to a gene: 4. The CDR3 runs 14 residues. Per germline, CDR1 KGHDR and CDR2 SFDVKD. CDR3 sequence: CATSDTGQGYEQYF. The CDR3 DNA reads as TGTGCCACCAGTGACACGGGACAGGGATACGAGCAGTACTTC.

This chain connects TRBV28 to TRBJ1-3; 8 bases fit TRBD1. V gave up 6 bases and J gave up 4 bases; unmatched junction bases: 5. The germline CDR1 and CDR2 sequences are MDHEN and SYDVKM. This CDR3 comprises 14 residues. DNA of the CDR3: TGTGCCAGCAGGGTGGACAGGGTCGGAAACACCATATATTTT. Translation: CASRVDRVGNTIYF.

This clone has only one observation. The chain recombines TRBV21-1 with TRBJ2-7; the D call TRBD2 from the table was never checked on the DNA. TRBV21-1 is listed as a pseudogene. The CDR3 runs to 15 residues. The CDR3 loop is CASRLRAGPPYEQYF. CDR3 DNA sequence: TGTGCCAGCAGGCTGAGGGCCGGGCCCCCCTACGAGCAGTACTTC.

This clone turned up a few times. This chain uses TRBV6-4 with TRBJ2-7; TRBD2 matches 9 bases. CDR3 length equals 16 residues. The trim removed 5 bases at V and 4 bases at J, leaving 12 bases unmatched. Germline values: CDR1 MRHNA, CDR2 SNTAGT. This chain's CDR3 is CASSRSAAGGIYEQYF. CDR3 in DNA: TGTGCCAGCAGTCGATCGGCGGCGGGGGGGATATACGAGCAGTACTTC.

V is TRBV9 and J is TRBJ1-1, with D maybe TRBD1 (6 bases). V dropped 3 bases and J dropped 10 bases, with 16 bases sitting between them. Germline loops: CDR1 SGDLS, CDR2 YYNGEE. CDR3 length: 13 amino acids. The CDR3 region has the DNA TGTGCCAGCAGCGACCTCAGGGGAGGGCCAGCTTTCTTT. It specifies CASSDLRGGPAFF. Full variable domain (rest looked up from reference TRBV9 and TRBJ1-1): DSGVTQTPKHLITATGQRVTLRCSPRSGDLSVYWYQQSLDQGLQFLIQYYNGEERAKGNILERFSAQQFPDLHSELNLSSLELGDSALYFCASSDLRGGPAFFGQGTRLTVV.

There are a few counts of this clone. The J gene is TRBJ1-3, the V gene TRBV7-8, with D unclear. The CDR3 has 13 amino acids. V lost 8 bases and J lost 4, with 12 bases in between. Germline V lookup: CDR1 SGHVS, CDR2 FQNEAQ. The CDR3 sequence: CASPSPGGNTIYF. In DNA form, the CDR3 reads TGTGCCAGCCCTTCTCCTGGCGGAAACACCATATATTTT. The whole variable domain, filled in from reference TRBV7-8 and TRBJ1-3, reads GAGVSQSPRYKVAKRGQDVALRCDPISGHVSLFWYQQALGQGPEFLTYFQNEAQLDKSGLPSDRFFAERPEGSVSTLKIQRTQQEDSAVYLCASPSPGGNTIYFGEGSWLTVV.

This chain joins TRBV2 and TRBJ1-4, with 11 bases aligning to TRBD1. This CDR3 comprises 14 residues. V dropped 5 bases and J dropped 8; count of bases not matched to a gene: 4. Germline CDR1 reads SNHLY; CDR2 reads FYNNEI. The CDR3 loop reads CASSRTGGREKLFF. In nucleotides, the CDR3 is TGTGCCAGCAGTAGGACAGGGGGCCGAGAAAAACTGTTTTTT.

V gene TRBV3-1 (or the pseudogene TRBV3-2) combines with J gene TRBJ2-1; 14 bases map to TRBD2. The CDR3 covers 17 residues. The V gene's germline CDR1 is LGHDT and CDR2 YNNKEL (reference sequence). V dropped 1 base and J dropped 6; count of bases not matched to a gene: 5. CDR3 sequence (DNA): TGTGCCAGCAGCCAAGCCCTGGGACTAGCGGGAGTCAATGAGCAGTTCTTC. Translating it yields CASSQALGLAGVNEQFF.

The chain uses TRBV28 and TRBJ2-1; 7 positions agree with TRBD2. This CDR3 region has 18 residues. V was pared by 4 bases and J by 6 bases, with 18 bases of the junction left unmatched. The germline gives CDR1 MDHEN, CDR2 SYDVKM. CDR3 loop: CASSSFGAVGGPLNEQFF. For the CDR3, the DNA is TGTGCCAGCAGTTCCTTCGGGGCGGTGGGAGGGCCGCTCAATGAGCAGTTCTTC.

This rearrangement joins TRBV28 to TRBJ2-1; 10 bases are a match to TRBD1. CDR3 length equals 14 residues. Germline trimming cut 8 bases from V and 6 bases from J; bases unmatched to any gene: 7. Germline CDR1 MDHEN, CDR2 SYDVKM. CDR3 protein: CASHDRGRSNEQFF. CDR3 in DNA: TGTGCCAGCCACGACAGGGGGCGTTCCAATGAGCAGTTCTTC.

The V and J genes are TRBV6-5 and TRBJ2-3; TRBD1 matches 8 bases. The germline CDR1 and CDR2 sequences are MNHEY and SVGAGI. The CDR3 runs 16 residues. Trimming cost V 2 bases and J 2 bases; bases outside gene matches: 6. CDR3 region: CASSYPGTGNTDTQYF. CDR3 DNA sequence: TGTGCCAGCAGTTACCCTGGGACAGGCAACACAGATACGCAGTATTTT.

The J gene is TRBJ2-7, the V gene TRBV6-5, with D maybe TRBD2 (6 bases). The V and J ends lost 5 bases and 0 bases respectively, with 11 bases between them. This CDR3 region has 14 residues. Germline values: CDR1 MNHEY, CDR2 SVGAGI. The CDR3: CASSRLDDSYEQYF. DNA for the CDR3: TGTGCCAGCAGTAGACTAGACGACTCCTACGAGCAGTACTTC.

The chain uses TRBV29-1 and TRBJ2-1; D is perhaps TRBD2 (5 bases). Germline-derived CDR1 and CDR2 are SQVTM and ANQGSEA. The CDR3 sequence is 14 residues long. Trimming took 6 bases from V and 9 from J, leaving 21 bases between them. The CDR3 region has the DNA TGCAGCGTCGATATTTTTACTAGTTTCGGTGAGCAGTTCTTC. Translating it yields CSVDIFTSFGEQFF.

This clone was recorded a few times. This sequence joins TRBV21-1 and TRBJ1-2. TRBV21-1 is a documented pseudogene. There are 14 residues in the CDR3. CDR3 sequence reads: CASSTSNGFYGYTF. The CDR3 DNA is TGTGCCAGCAGCACCTCGAACGGGTTCTATGGCTACACCTTC.